This is a list of T cell receptor beta chains from one sample in a study of early T cells in non-severe SARS-CoV-2 infection. TCRdb reprocessed the 5' RACE reads via MiXCR and lists one record per CDR3 protein. The table lists about 22,000 distinct CDR3 sequences, roughly 4.1% of them singletons. The specimen sequenced was whole blood. Receptors originate from an adult who was a healthcare worker with PCR-confirmed SARS-CoV-2 infection or an uninfected control (not recorded which). CDR3s include the opening cysteine and the closing phenylalanine or tryptophan. The D gene is left open where the match is weak. Part of the rows lack a size; the others show once, few, many or a class for expanded clones.

V: TRBV27; J: TRBJ1-1; D: TRBD1; size: many; DNA: TGTGCCAGCAGTTTATATGGGACAGGGGGGAACATGAACACTGAAGCTTTCTTT; CDR3: CASSLYGTGGNMNTEAFF
V: TRBV4-3; J: TRBJ2-3; D: -; size: -; DNA: TGCGCCAGCAGCCAAGGAGGCAGCCCAGATACGCAGTATTTT; CDR3: CASSQGGSPDTQYF
V: TRBV20-1; J: TRBJ1-1; D: -; size: many; DNA: TGCAGTGCTAGAGATTTTGGGGGCATGCACACTGAAGCTTTCTTT; CDR3: CSARDFGGMHTEAFF
V: TRBV29-1; J: TRBJ2-5; D: -; size: few; DNA: TGCAGCGTTGAATCCAGGGGATTTCAAGAGACCCAGTACTTC; CDR3: CSVESRGFQETQYF
V: TRBV4-2; J: TRBJ2-7; D: -; size: many; DNA: TGTGCCAGCAGCCAAAACCGGGAGCCTCGCGAGCAGTACTTC; CDR3: CASSQNREPREQYF
V: TRBV28; J: TRBJ2-3; D: -; size: few; DNA: TGTGCCAGCAGTCCCGAGAGTAGAGTAGATACTAGCACAGATACGCAGTATTTT; CDR3: CASSPESRVDTSTDTQYF
V: TRBV11-1; J: TRBJ1-1; D: -; size: many; DNA: TGTGCCAGCAGCCGCGACGAGGGCACTGAAGCTTTCTTT; CDR3: CASSRDEGTEAFF
V: TRBV13; J: TRBJ2-3; D: -; size: -; DNA: TGTGCCAGCAGCTTCCTCGAGACAGATACGCAGTATTTT; CDR3: CASSFLETDTQYF
V: TRBV3-1; J: TRBJ2-7; D: -; size: many; DNA: TGTGCCAGCAGTCCACAGGGTTCCGAGCAGTACTTC; CDR3: CASSPQGSEQYF
V: TRBV6-6; J: TRBJ2-4; D: -; size: -; DNA: TGTGCCAGCAGTCCCCGATTAGCGACAGAGGATAAAAACATTCAGTACTTC; CDR3: CASSPRLATEDKNIQYF
V: TRBV29-1; J: TRBJ2-6; D: -; size: many; DNA: TGCAGCTCTCCGGCCCGAGAATCTGGGGCCAACGTCCTGACTTTC; CDR3: CSSPARESGANVLTF
V: TRBV7-8; J: TRBJ2-7; D: -; size: many; DNA: TGTGCCAGCAGTGCAGGGAAGATCCACGAGCAGTACTTC; CDR3: CASSAGKIHEQYF
V: TRBV5-1; J: TRBJ2-5; D: TRBD2; size: -; DNA: TGCGCCAGCAGCCCCGGGACTAGCGTTACCCAGGAGACCCAGTACTTC; CDR3: CASSPGTSVTQETQYF
V: TRBV7-3; J: TRBJ1-1; D: TRBD1; size: many; DNA: TGTGCCAGCAGCTTAGACAGGGTTCCGAACACTGAAGCTTTCTTT; CDR3: CASSLDRVPNTEAFF
V: TRBV28; J: TRBJ2-1; D: -; size: -; DNA: TGTGCCAGCAGATCCCCCGGCAGGGCACACAATGAGCAGTTCTTC; CDR3: CASRSPGRAHNEQFF
V: TRBV14; J: TRBJ2-1; D: TRBD2; size: many; DNA: TGTGCCAGCAGCCAAGGGACTAGCGAGTACAATGAGCAGTTCTTC; CDR3: CASSQGTSEYNEQFF
V: TRBV5-1; J: TRBJ2-7; D: -; size: few; DNA: TGCGCCAGCAGCTTGGCAGCTTTCTACGAGCAGTACTTC; CDR3: CASSLAAFYEQYF
V: TRBV7-8; J: TRBJ2-1; D: -; size: many; DNA: TGTGCCAGCAGTTTTGAGCCGACTAACCGGTTCTTC; CDR3: CASSFEPTNRFF
V: TRBV6-5; J: TRBJ2-1; D: -; size: few; DNA: TGTGCCAGCAGTACCAGCGACCGTTACAATGAGCAGTTCTTC; CDR3: CASSTSDRYNEQFF
V: TRBV28; J: TRBJ1-2; D: -; size: many; DNA: TGTGCCAGCAGTACCGACACCATGGGCTATGGCTACACCTTC; CDR3: CASSTDTMGYGYTF
V: TRBV7-2; J: TRBJ1-2; D: TRBD1; size: many; DNA: TGTGCCAGCAGCAAGACTCTGGGACAGGGGTCTGGCTACACCTTC; CDR3: CASSKTLGQGSGYTF
V: TRBV10-3; J: TRBJ1-3; D: -; size: many; DNA: TGTGCCATCAGTGATGAGACAGCTGGAAACACCATATATTTT; CDR3: CAISDETAGNTIYF
V: TRBV3-1; J: TRBJ2-1; D: TRBD1; size: medium-sized; DNA: TGTGCCAGCAGCCAAGGGACAGGGGGGAATGAGCAGTTCTTC; CDR3: CASSQGTGGNEQFF